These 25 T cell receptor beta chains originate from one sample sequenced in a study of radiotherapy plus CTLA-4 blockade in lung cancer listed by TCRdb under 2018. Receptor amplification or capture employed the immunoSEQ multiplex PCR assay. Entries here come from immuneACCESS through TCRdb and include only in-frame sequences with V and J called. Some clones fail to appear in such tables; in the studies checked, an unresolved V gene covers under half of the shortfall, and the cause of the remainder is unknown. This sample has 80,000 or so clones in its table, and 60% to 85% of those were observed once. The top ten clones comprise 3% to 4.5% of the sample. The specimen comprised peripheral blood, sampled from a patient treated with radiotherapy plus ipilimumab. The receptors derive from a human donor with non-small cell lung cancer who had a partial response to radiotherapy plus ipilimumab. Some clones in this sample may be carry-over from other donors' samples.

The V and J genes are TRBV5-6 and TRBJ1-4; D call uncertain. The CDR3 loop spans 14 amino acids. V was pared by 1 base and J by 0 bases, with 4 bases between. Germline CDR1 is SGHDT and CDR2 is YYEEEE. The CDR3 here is CASSLLATNEKLFF. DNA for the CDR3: TGTGCCAGCAGCTTGCTAGCAACTAATGAAAAACTGTTTTTT.

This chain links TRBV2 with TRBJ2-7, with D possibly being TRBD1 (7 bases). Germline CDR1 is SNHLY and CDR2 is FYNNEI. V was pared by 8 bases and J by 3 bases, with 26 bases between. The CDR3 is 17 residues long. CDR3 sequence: CASPQRPGGPFGYEQYF. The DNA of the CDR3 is TGTGCCAGCCCCCAACGACCAGGGGGGCCGTTCGGCTACGAGCAGTACTTC.

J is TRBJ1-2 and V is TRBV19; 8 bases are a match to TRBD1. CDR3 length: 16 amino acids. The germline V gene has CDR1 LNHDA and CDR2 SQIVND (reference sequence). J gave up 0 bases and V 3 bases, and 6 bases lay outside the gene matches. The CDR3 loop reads CASSIPTGVTNYGYTF. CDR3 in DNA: TGTGCCAGTAGTATTCCGACAGGGGTAACTAACTATGGCTACACCTTC.

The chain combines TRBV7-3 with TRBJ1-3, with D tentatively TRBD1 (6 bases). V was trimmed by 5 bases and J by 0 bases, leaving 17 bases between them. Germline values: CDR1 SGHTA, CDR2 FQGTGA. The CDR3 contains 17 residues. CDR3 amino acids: CASSLFGDISSGNTIYF. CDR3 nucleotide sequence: TGTGCCAGCAGCCTCTTTGGGGACATCAGCTCTGGAAACACCATATATTTT.

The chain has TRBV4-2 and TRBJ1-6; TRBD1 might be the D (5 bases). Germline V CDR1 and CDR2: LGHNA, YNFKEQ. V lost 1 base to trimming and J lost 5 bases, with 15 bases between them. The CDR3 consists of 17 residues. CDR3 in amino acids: CASSQVRAVLNNSPLHF. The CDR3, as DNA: TGTGCCAGCAGCCAAGTCAGGGCAGTCCTTAATAATTCACCCCTCCACTTT.

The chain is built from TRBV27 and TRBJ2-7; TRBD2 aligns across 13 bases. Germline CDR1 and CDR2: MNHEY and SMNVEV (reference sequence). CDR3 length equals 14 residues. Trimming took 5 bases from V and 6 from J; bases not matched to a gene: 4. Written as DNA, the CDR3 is TGTGCCAGCAGTCCGACTAGCGGGGGGCGCGAGCAGTACTTC. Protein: CASSPTSGGREQYF.

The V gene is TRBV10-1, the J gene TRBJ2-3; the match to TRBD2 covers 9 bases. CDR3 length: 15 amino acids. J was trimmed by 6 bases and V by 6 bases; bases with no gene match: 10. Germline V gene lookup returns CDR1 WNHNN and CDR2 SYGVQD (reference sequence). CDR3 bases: TGCGCCAGCAGCCTCACTAGCGGGCCTGGGGATACGCAGTATTTT. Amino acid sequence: CASSLTSGPGDTQYF.

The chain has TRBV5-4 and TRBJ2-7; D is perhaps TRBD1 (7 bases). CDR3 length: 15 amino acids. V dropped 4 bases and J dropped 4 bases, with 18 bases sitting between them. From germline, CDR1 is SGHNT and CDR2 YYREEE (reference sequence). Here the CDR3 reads CASSPAEGAGYEQYF. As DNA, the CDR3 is TGTGCCAGCAGCCCAGCGGAGGGGGCTGGATACGAGCAGTACTTC.

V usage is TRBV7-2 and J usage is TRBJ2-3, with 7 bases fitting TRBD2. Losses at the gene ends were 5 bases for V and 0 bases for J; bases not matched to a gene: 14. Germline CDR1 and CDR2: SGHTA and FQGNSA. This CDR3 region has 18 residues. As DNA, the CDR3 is TGTGCCAGCAGCCGATACCCCGGGGGGTGGGGTAGCACAGATACGCAGTATTTT. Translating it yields CASSRYPGGWGSTDTQYF. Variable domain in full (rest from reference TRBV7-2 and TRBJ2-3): GAGVSQSPSNKVTEKGKDVELRCDPISGHTALYWYRQSLGQGLEFLIYFQGNSAPDKSGLPSDRFSAERTGGSVSTLTIQRTQQEDSAVYLCASSRYPGGWGSTDTQYFGPGTRLTVL.

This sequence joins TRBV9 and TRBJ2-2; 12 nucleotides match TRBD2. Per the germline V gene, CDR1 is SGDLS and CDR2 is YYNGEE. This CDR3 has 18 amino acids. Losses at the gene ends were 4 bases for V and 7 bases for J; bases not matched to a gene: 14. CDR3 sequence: CASSNPRMTSGSVGELFF. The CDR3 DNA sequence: TGTGCCAGCAGCAACCCTCGTATGACTAGCGGGAGTGTCGGGGAGCTGTTTTTT.

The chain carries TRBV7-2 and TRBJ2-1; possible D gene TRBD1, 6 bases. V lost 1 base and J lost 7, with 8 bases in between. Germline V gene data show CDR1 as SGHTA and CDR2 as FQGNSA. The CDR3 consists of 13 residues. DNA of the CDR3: TGTGCCAGCAGCTTAGACAGGGTTAATGAGCAGTTCTTC. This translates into CASSLDRVNEQFF.

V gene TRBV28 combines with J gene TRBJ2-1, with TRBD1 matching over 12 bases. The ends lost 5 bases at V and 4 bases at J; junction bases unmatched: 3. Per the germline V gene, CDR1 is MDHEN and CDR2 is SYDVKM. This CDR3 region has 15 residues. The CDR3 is CASSTGQGAYNEQFF. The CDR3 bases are TGTGCCAGCAGTACGGGACAGGGGGCGTACAATGAGCAGTTCTTC.

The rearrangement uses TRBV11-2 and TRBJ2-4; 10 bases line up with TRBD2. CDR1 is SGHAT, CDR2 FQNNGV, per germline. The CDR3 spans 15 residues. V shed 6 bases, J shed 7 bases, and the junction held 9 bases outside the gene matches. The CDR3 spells CASRGTGTSDNIQYF. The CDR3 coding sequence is TGTGCCAGCAGGGGGACCGGGACTAGCGATAACATTCAGTACTTC.

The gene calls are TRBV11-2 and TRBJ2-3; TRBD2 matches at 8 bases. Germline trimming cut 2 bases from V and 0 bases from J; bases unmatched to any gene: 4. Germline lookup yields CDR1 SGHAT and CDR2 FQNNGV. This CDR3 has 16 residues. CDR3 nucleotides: TGTGCCAGCAGCTTAATGGTAGCGGGAAGCACAGATACGCAGTATTTT. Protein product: CASSLMVAGSTDTQYF.

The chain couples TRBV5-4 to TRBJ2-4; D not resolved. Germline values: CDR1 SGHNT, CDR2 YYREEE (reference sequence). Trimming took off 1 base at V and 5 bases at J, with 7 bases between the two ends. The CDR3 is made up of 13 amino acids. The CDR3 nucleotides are TGTGCCAGCAGCTTGCCAGAGGAAAACATTCAGTACTTC. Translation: CASSLPEENIQYF.

The CDR3 DNA sequence: TGTGCCAGCTCACCCGGGACAGGGGGCCTCGGGGAGACCCAGTACTTC. Amino acids: CASSPGTGGLGETQYF. The J gene is TRBJ2-5, the V gene TRBV18, with 12 nucleotides matching TRBD1. Germline lookup yields CDR1 KGHSH and CDR2 LQKENI. Unmatched junction bases numbered 7, after V lost 3 bases and J lost 5 bases. This CDR3 has 16 residues.

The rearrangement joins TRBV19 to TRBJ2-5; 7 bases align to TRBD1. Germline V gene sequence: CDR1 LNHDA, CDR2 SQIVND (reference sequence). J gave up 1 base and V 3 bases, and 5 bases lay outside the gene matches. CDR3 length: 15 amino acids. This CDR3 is CASSITGTAQETQYF. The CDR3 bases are TGTGCCAGTAGTATCACCGGGACAGCCCAAGAGACCCAGTACTTC.

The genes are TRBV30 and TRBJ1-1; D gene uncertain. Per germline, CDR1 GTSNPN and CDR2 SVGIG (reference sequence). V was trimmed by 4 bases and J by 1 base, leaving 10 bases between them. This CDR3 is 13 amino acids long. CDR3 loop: CAWNLRGNTEAFF. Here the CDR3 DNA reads TGTGCCTGGAACCTCCGGGGGAACACTGAAGCTTTCTTT. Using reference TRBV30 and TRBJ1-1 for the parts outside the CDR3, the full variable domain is SQTIHQWPATLVQPVGSPLSLECTVEGTSNPNLYWYRQAAGRGLQLLFYSVGIGQISSEVPQNLSASRPQDRQFILSSKKLLLSDSGFYLCAWNLRGNTEAFFGQGTRLTVV.

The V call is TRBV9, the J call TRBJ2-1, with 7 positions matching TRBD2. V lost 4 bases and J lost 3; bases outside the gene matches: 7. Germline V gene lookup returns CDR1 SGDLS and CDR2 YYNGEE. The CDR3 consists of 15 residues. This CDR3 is CASSSRGDYYNEQFF. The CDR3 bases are TGTGCCAGCAGCTCCCGAGGGGACTACTACAATGAGCAGTTCTTC.

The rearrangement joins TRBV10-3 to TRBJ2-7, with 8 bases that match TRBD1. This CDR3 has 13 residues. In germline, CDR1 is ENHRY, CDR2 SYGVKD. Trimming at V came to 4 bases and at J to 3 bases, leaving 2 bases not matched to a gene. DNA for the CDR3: TGTGCCATCAGTGGTGACAGGGGCTACGAGCAGTACTTC. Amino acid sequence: CAISGDRGYEQYF.

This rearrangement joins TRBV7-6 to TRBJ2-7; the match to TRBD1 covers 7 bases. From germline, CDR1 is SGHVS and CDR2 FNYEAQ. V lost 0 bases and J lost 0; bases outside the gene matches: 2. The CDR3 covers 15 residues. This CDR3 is CASSLAGGNSYEQYF. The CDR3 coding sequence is TGTGCCAGCAGCTTAGCAGGGGGCAACTCCTACGAGCAGTACTTC.

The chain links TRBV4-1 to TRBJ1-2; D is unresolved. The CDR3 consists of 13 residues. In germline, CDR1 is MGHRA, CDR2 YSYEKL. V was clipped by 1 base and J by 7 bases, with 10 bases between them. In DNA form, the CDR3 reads TGCGCCAGCAGCCAAGCTACCTTTCGTGGCTACACCTTC. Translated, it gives CASSQATFRGYTF.

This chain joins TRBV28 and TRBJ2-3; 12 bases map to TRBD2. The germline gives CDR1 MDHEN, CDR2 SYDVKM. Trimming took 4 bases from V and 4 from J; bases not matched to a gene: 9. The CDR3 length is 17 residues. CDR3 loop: CASSSSRTSGKADTQYF. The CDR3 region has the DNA TGTGCCAGCAGTTCCTCGCGGACTAGCGGGAAGGCAGATACGCAGTATTTT.

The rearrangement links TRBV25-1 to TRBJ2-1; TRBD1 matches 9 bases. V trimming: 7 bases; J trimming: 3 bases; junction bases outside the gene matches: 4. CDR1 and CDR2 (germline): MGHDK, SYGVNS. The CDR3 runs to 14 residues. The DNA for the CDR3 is TGTGCCAGCACGTCGGGACAGGGCTACAATGAGCAGTTCTTC. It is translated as CASTSGQGYNEQFF.

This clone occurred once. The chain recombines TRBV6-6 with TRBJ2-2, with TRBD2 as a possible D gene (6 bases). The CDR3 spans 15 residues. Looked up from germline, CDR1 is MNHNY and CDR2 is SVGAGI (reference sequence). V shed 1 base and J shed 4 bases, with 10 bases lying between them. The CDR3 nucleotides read TGTGCCAGCAGTTACTACCGAGCGGGCACCGGGGAGCTGTTTTTT. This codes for CASSYYRAGTGELFF.